This T cell receptor beta chain was sequenced in a study of shared clonotypes between healthy human individuals. Overall study findings and caveats: A handful of donors had 4% to 6.5% of their naive CD4 clonotypes in common.

Several immunoSEQ plates held equal portions of the genomic DNA taken from each subset. Data came from immunoSEQ multiplex PCR; TCRdb stores just in-frame clones and leaves some out. The repertoire holds about 700,000 clones, under 80% seen once, with about 1.8% in the top ten. Trimming cost V 4 bases and J 0 bases; bases outside gene matches: 11. Germline CDR1 reads MGHRA; CDR2 reads YSYEKL. The CDR3 runs 18 residues. A remark on this clone: The antigen remains unidentified.

The specimen sequenced was memory CD4+ T cells sorted from blood. As for subset: CD45RA-negative fraction. The rearrangement links TRBV4-1 to TRBJ2-7; 11 bases align to TRBD1. The source is a woman aged 30 to 39 in good health. CDR3 sequence reads: CASSLWTGGHVDSYEQYF. CDR3 in DNA: TGCGCCAGCAGCCTCTGGACAGGGGGCCATGTAGACTCCTACGAGCAGTACTTC.